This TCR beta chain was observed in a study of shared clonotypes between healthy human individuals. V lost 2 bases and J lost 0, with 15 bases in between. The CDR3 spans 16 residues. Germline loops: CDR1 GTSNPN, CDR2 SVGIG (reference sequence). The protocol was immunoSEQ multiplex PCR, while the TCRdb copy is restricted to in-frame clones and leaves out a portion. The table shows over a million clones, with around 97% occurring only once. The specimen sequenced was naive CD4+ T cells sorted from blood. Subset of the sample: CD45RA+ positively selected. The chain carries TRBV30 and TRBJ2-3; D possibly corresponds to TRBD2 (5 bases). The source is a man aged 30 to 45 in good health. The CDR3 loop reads CAWSRGMSESTDTQYF. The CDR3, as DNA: TGTGCCTGGAGTCGAGGGATGAGCGAGAGCACAGATACGCAGTATTTT.